This T cell receptor beta chain comes out of a study of post-analysis software for immune sequencing data. Overall study: Some patients lacked subtype; others had relapsing-remitting, secondary progressive or progressive-relapsing disease.

General study findings and limits: The F measure placed samples prepared in the same batch into strongly shared clusters. Comparison with controls showed significantly lower normalized Chao1 diversity in multiple sclerosis patients. In patients, TRBV5-6, TRBV5-1 and TRBV20-1 belonged to roughly 5 TRBV segments found more frequently than in controls.

Researchers reported that TCR beta cDNA libraries carried unique molecular identifiers. TCRdb redid the calling of the PCR reads with MiXCR, one entry per CDR3 protein. The sample lists fewer than 850,000 distinct CDR3 sequences, 25% to 30% occurring once. Germline V gene lookup returns CDR1 SGHVS and CDR2 FQNEAQ. The CDR3 extends over 18 amino acids. J was trimmed by 0 bases and V by 4 bases; bases with no gene match: 8. This clonotype was seen more than once but under ten times. Its antigen is still unknown. Sequenced: blood. This chain links TRBV7-8 with TRBJ2-3, with 12 nucleotides matching TRBD1. The TCR was taken from a girl aged 10-17 years with multiple sclerosis. As DNA, the CDR3 is TGTGCCAGCAGCTCGGGACAGGGGGCTTACCCTAGCACAGATACGCAGTATTTT. Protein: CASSSGQGAYPSTDTQYF.